This T cell receptor beta chain is drawn from a study of blood T cell repertoires in COVID-19. The study drew participants aged about 18 to 89 years from some 24 US areas. Cohorts were based on clinical histories the participants reported. Germline assignment: CDR1 LNHDA and CDR2 SQIVND (reference sequence). V was clipped by 3 bases and J by 0 bases; unmatched bases: 12. This CDR3 has 21 amino acids. The assay was immunoSEQ multiplex PCR, and TCRdb's table has in-frame clones only and misses some. The data contain about 200,000 clones, around 82% of them singletons. V is TRBV19 and J is TRBJ2-1; TRBD2 aligns across 15 bases. The TCR originated in a woman aged 60 to 75 with acute COVID-19. Sequenced input: PBMCs or T cells enriched from blood (not recorded which). The CDR3 loop reads CASSIRSGTSGGRSSYNEQFF. The CDR3 coding sequence is TGTGCCAGTAGTATCCGGTCCGGGACTAGCGGGGGGCGTAGCTCCTACAATGAGCAGTTCTTC. Together with reference TRBV19 and TRBJ2-1, the CDR3 gives the full variable domain: DGGITQSPKYLFRKEGQNVTLSCEQNLNHDAMYWYRQDPGQGLRLIYYSQIVNDFQKGDIAEGYSVSREKKESFPLTVTSAQKNPTAFYLCASSIRSGTSGGRSSYNEQFFGPGTRLTVL.